This entry lists 7 T cell receptor beta chains sequenced from one sample in a study of blood T cell repertoires in COVID-19. The assay was immunoSEQ multiplex PCR, and TCRdb's table has in-frame clones only and misses some. This table has a few hundred thousand clones, almost 85% appearing once. Sequenced sample: peripheral blood. All receptors derive from a human donor in a cohort sampled during active COVID-19.

This chain uses TRBV5-1 with TRBJ1-4; 10 nucleotides align to TRBD1. J lost 5 bases, V lost 4 bases, and 2 bases had no gene match. The germline V gene has CDR1 SGHRS and CDR2 YFSETQ. CDR3 length equals 14 residues. CDR3 bases: TGCGCCAGCAGCCAGGACAGGGGGAATGAAAAACTGTTTTTT. Translated: CASSQDRGNEKLFF.

This rearrangement joins TRBV28 to TRBJ2-7; 7 nucleotides agree with TRBD1. V shed 5 bases, J shed 10 bases, and the junction held 5 bases outside the gene matches. This CDR3 has 11 amino acids. CDR1 and CDR2 (germline): MDHEN, SYDVKM. CDR3 amino acids: CASSLRDRQYF. The CDR3, as DNA: TGTGCCAGCAGTCTCCGGGACAGACAGTACTTC.

The rearrangement uses TRBV5-5 and TRBJ1-2, with D unclear. The CDR3 runs 13 residues. Trimming stripped 1 base from V and 6 bases from J, with 10 bases between. Germline CDR1 is SGHKS and CDR2 is YYEKEE (reference sequence). CDR3 loop: CASSLQERDGYTF. Here the CDR3 DNA reads TGTGCCAGCAGCTTGCAAGAAAGAGATGGCTACACCTTC.

This clone was counted only a few times. The chain couples TRBV10-2 to TRBJ2-7; 10 bases are shared with TRBD2. Germline V lookup: CDR1 WSHSY, CDR2 SAAADI. The CDR3 has 14 amino acids. V trimming: 6 bases; J trimming: 2 bases; junction bases outside the gene matches: 4. The DNA of the CDR3 is TGCGCCAGCAGCAATAGCGGGGGGACCTACGAGCAGTACTTC. This translates into CASSNSGGTYEQYF.

This chain joins TRBV25-1 and TRBJ1-1, with 7 bases matching TRBD1. Germline V gives CDR1 MGHDK, CDR2 SYGVNS. V was pared by 4 bases and J by 1 base, with 3 bases of the junction left unmatched. CDR3 length equals 14 residues. CDR3 amino acids: CASSVGTANTEAFF. The DNA of the CDR3 is TGTGCCAGCAGTGTGGGGACAGCGAACACTGAAGCTTTCTTT.

The J gene is TRBJ1-1, the V gene TRBV9; TRBD1 matches at 8 bases. The germline V gene has CDR1 SGDLS and CDR2 YYNGEE. The CDR3 consists of 15 residues. The trim removed 4 bases at V and 4 bases at J, leaving 9 bases unmatched. CDR3 DNA: TGTGCCAGCAGCCTGGGGCAGGGGGCTGGCACTGAAGCTTTCTTT. The encoded protein is CASSLGQGAGTEAFF.

The chain uses TRBV5-1 and TRBJ1-1; D call uncertain. The CDR3 spans 13 residues. The V gene lost 1 base and the J gene lost 0 bases, with 4 bases spanning the gap. Germline values: CDR1 SGHRS, CDR2 YFSETQ. CDR3 sequence (DNA): TGCGCCAGCAGCTTGACATTGAACACTGAAGCTTTCTTT. Its translation is CASSLTLNTEAFF.